The sequence of this TCR beta chain was determined in a study of T-cell reconstitution after alpha-beta-depleted transplantation in children. This clonotype appeared many times. Its antigen remains unknown. Preparation of the TCRbeta library used unique molecular identifiers. TCRdb reprocessed the PCR reads with MiXCR, giving one entry per CDR3 protein. The sample records roughly 280,000 distinct CDR3 sequences, 9.5% to 13% being singletons. Whole-study results and caveats: From surviving recipient T cells and thymic progenitors came the high day-60 TCRbeta diversity observed in some patients. As was reported, about two months after transplant, alpha-beta T cells came from several hundred expanded graft clones. T cells produced anew were the main source of T-cell counts and diversity one year after transplant.

V was trimmed by 5 bases and J by 7 bases, leaving 11 bases between them. The CDR3 covers 12 residues. Germline V gives CDR1 MDHEN, CDR2 SYDVKM. The sequence was obtained from a male patient aged 2-15 years who had a stem cell transplant for chronic granulomatous disease, so the T cells may come from the graft donor. This specimen consisted of peripheral blood, obtained 180 days after TCRalphabeta/CD19-depleted stem cell transplant. The V gene is TRBV28, the J gene TRBJ2-5; no clear D. CDR3 nucleotide sequence: TGTGCCAGCAGTCCCCCATATGTGACCCAGTACTTC. Translating gives CASSPPYVTQYF.